What follows are 23 T cell receptor beta chains derived from one specimen sequenced in a study of early T cells in non-severe SARS-CoV-2 infection. TCRdb re-derived calls from the 5' RACE reads in MiXCR, one entry per CDR3 protein. The table shows about 49,000 distinct CDR3 sequences, with under 7.5% occurring only once. The starting material was whole blood, obtained at baseline. The receptor source for this set is an adult who was a healthcare worker with PCR-confirmed SARS-CoV-2 infection or an uninfected control (not recorded which).

This clonotype was found a few times. CDR3 sequence: CSVPGPAPTEAFF. CDR3 in DNA: TGCAGCGTCCCGGGACCCGCGCCTACTGAAGCTTTCTTT. The rearrangement links TRBV29-1 to TRBJ1-1; maybe TRBD1 (5 bases). The germline V gene encodes CDR1 SQVTM and CDR2 ANQGSEA. With 6 bases removed from V and 5 bases from J, the gap between germline ends came to 16 bases. There are 13 residues in the CDR3.

Ten or more counts support this clonotype. At one of its ends the junction is not consistent with the germline gene, which may arise from a read error. The chain combines TRBV20-1 with TRBJ1-1; 9 nucleotides match TRBD1. Germline V gene lookup returns CDR1 DFQATT and CDR2 SNEGSKA (reference sequence). The CDR3 is 14 amino acids. This chain's CDR3 is CSARDRGENTEAFF. CDR3 nucleotide sequence: TGCAGTGCAAGAGACAGGGGGGAGAACACTGAAGCTTTCTTT.

The chain carries TRBV9 and TRBJ2-7; D gene ambiguous. CDR3 length: 14 residues. The V gene's germline CDR1 is SGDLS and CDR2 YYNGEE. With 1 base removed from V and 2 bases from J, the gap between germline ends came to 10 bases. CDR3 region: CASSVSALTYEQYF. In nucleotides, the CDR3 is TGTGCCAGCAGCGTATCGGCCCTCACCTACGAGCAGTACTTC.

A few counts support this clonotype. The chain recombines TRBV28 with TRBJ1-1; 7 nucleotides align to TRBD1. After removal of 7 bases from V and 7 bases from J, the junction contained 12 bases not matched to a gene. Germline-derived CDR1 and CDR2 are MDHEN and SYDVKM. CDR3 length equals 14 residues. CDR3 DNA: TGTGCCAGCAACCTAAATCGACAGGGCCTTGAAGCTTTCTTT. It is translated as CASNLNRQGLEAFF.

The chain has TRBV12-5 and TRBJ2-5; no clear D. The CDR3 is made up of 14 amino acids. V lost 6 bases and J 2 bases, leaving 13 bases between the germline ends. Per the germline V gene, CDR1 is LGHNT and CDR2 is FRNRAP. DNA for the CDR3: TGTGCTAGTGGCCCAGGCTTTAAACAAGAGACCCAGTACTTC. This gives the protein CASGPGFKQETQYF.

This clonotype was seen many times. The chain links TRBV7-6 to TRBJ2-1; 7 bases align to TRBD2. Germline V gene lookup returns CDR1 SGHVS and CDR2 FNYEAQ. The CDR3 has 16 residues. Trimming at V came to 1 base and at J to 4 bases, leaving 7 bases not matched to a gene. The CDR3 loop reads CASSLVRDYSYNEQFF. CDR3 in DNA: TGTGCCAGCAGCTTAGTCCGGGACTATTCATACAATGAGCAGTTCTTC.

This clonotype was found many times. V and J are TRBV6-6 and TRBJ1-2, with 7 nucleotides matching TRBD1. The CDR3 length is 13 residues. Germline trimming cut 6 bases from V and 2 bases from J; bases unmatched to any gene: 3. Germline V gene data show CDR1 as MNHNY and CDR2 as SVGAGI (reference sequence). The chain's CDR3 is CASSSTGNYGYTF. The CDR3 region has the DNA TGTGCCAGCAGCTCGACAGGGAACTATGGCTACACCTTC.

This chain links TRBV20-1 with TRBJ2-7, with TRBD1 identical over 9 bases. This CDR3 has 14 residues. V gave up 0 bases and J gave up 5 bases; unmatched junction bases: 5. The germline CDR1 and CDR2 sequences are DFQATT and SNEGSKA (reference sequence). CDR3 protein: CSARDGDRAHEQYF. CDR3 sequence (DNA): TGCAGTGCTAGAGATGGGGACAGGGCCCACGAGCAGTACTTC.

This clonotype was found a few times. This rearrangement joins TRBV12-3 or TRBV12-4 to TRBJ1-1; 7 positions match TRBD1. J was trimmed by 1 base and V by 6 bases; bases with no gene match: 5. The CDR3 consists of 14 residues. Here the CDR3 reads CASRPGDRNTEAFF. In DNA, the CDR3 is TGTGCCAGCAGGCCGGGGGACAGGAACACTGAAGCTTTCTTT.

This clonotype was counted many times. This sequence joins TRBV20-1 and TRBJ2-5; 9 bases are shared with TRBD2. With 0 bases clipped from V and 5 bases from J, the junction kept 10 bases outside the gene matches. CDR1 and CDR2 (germline): DFQATT, SNEGSKA (reference sequence). This CDR3 is built from 16 residues. CDR3: CSARDRTSGPRETQYF. CDR3 nucleotide sequence: TGCAGTGCTAGAGATCGTACTAGCGGGCCGCGGGAGACCCAGTACTTC.

This clonotype was seen repeatedly, ten times or more. The chain links TRBV20-1 to TRBJ1-3; D is possibly TRBD1 (5 bases). The CDR3 totals 14 residues. The germline V and J ends were trimmed by 0 bases and 14 bases, with 20 bases remaining between them. Per germline, CDR1 DFQATT and CDR2 SNEGSKA (reference sequence). Here the CDR3 reads CSARDLGGDGLLYF. DNA for the CDR3: TGCAGTGCTAGAGATTTAGGAGGGGACGGTCTTTTATATTTT.

In this sample, this clonotype turned up many times. V is TRBV7-2 and J is TRBJ2-4; the D gene is possibly TRBD1 (6 bases). This CDR3 is built from 15 residues. Germline loops: CDR1 SGHTA, CDR2 FQGNSA. Trimming removed 5 bases at V and 4 bases at J, with 15 bases between. The CDR3 region has the DNA TGTGCCAGCAGCACTACTACAGGGACGAAAAACATTCAGTACTTC. Translation: CASSTTTGTKNIQYF.

This clonotype was seen ten or more times. The genes are TRBV13 and TRBJ2-7; weak D call: TRBD2 (6 bases). The CDR3 runs 14 residues. Trimming left V 4 bases short and J 3 bases short, with 13 bases between. Germline V lookup: CDR1 PRHDT, CDR2 FYEKMQ (reference sequence). The CDR3: CASSSIGGDYEQYF. CDR3 nucleotide sequence: TGTGCCAGCAGCTCCATTGGCGGGGACTACGAGCAGTACTTC. Complete variable domain (other parts from reference TRBV13 and TRBJ2-7): AAGVIQSPRHLIKEKRETATLKCYPIPRHDTVYWYQQGPGQDPQFLISFYEKMQSDKGSIPDRFSAQQFSDYHSELNMSSLELGDSALYFCASSSIGGDYEQYFGPGTRLTVT.

This clonotype is classed as medium-sized. The J gene is TRBJ2-1, the V gene TRBV5-5; 7 bases match TRBD1. The CDR3 contains 17 residues. Germline values: CDR1 SGHKS, CDR2 YYEKEE (reference sequence). V was pared by 4 bases and J by 4 bases, with 14 bases of the junction left unmatched. The CDR3 nucleotides read TGTGCCAGCAGCGCAGGACAGGCTACCCGTACGTACAATGAGCAGTTCTTC. Amino acids: CASSAGQATRTYNEQFF.

This clonotype was counted between two and nine times. The rearrangement links TRBV12-3 or TRBV12-4 to TRBJ2-1, with 7 bases identical to TRBD1. After removal of 2 bases from V and 12 bases from J, the junction contained 16 bases not matched to a gene. This CDR3 comprises 16 residues. The CDR3 DNA sequence: TGTGCCAGCAGTTTATCCCGGCAGGGGGTGGTTGGGTGGCAGTTCTTC. Amino acids: CASSLSRQGVVGWQFF.

This clonotype was counted ten times or more. V usage is TRBV12-3 or TRBV12-4 and J usage is TRBJ1-3; possible D gene TRBD1, 5 bases. The CDR3 covers 15 residues. Trimming took 7 bases from V and 0 from J, leaving 13 bases between them. DNA for the CDR3: TGTGCCAGCATTCCCGGGACGGACTCTGGAAACACCATATATTTT. Its translation: CASIPGTDSGNTIYF.

There are many counts of this clonotype. The chain employs TRBV7-9 and TRBJ2-7; weak D call: TRBD1 (5 bases). The CDR3 has 15 amino acids. CDR1 is SEHNR and CDR2 is FQNEAQ in the germline V gene (reference sequence). V shed 5 bases and J shed 1 base, with 15 bases lying between them. CDR3 protein: CASSDPSQESYEQYF. The CDR3 bases are TGTGCCAGCAGCGATCCATCACAGGAGTCCTACGAGCAGTACTTC.

This clonotype was counted between two and nine times. V is TRBV20-1 and J is TRBJ1-1; no reliable D call. Germline CDR1 reads DFQATT; CDR2 reads SNEGSKA (reference sequence). This CDR3 is built from 15 residues. The CDR3 sequence is CSNAPRGRQNTEAFF. CDR3 bases: TGCAGCAACGCTCCCAGAGGCAGACAGAACACTGAAGCTTTCTTT.

In its sample, this clonotype was seen many times. The chain employs TRBV5-1 and TRBJ2-3, with 9 positions matching TRBD1. This CDR3 region has 16 residues. V was pared by 0 bases and J by 2 bases, with 4 bases of the junction left unmatched. Germline CDR1 SGHRS, CDR2 YFSETQ. The CDR3 DNA is TGCGCCAGCAGCTTGGACGGGACAGGGCCCACAGATACGCAGTATTTT. Amino acids: CASSLDGTGPTDTQYF.

This clonotype appeared many times. In DNA, the CDR3 is TGCGCCAGCAGTGGGGGTCGCGACTCACCCCTCCACTTT. Its translation: CASSGGRDSPLHF. This rearrangement joins TRBV10-1 to TRBJ1-6; D remains unclear. Between the trimmed V and J ends, which lost 4 bases and 10 bases, there was a span of 11 bases. The CDR3 has 13 amino acids. CDR1 and CDR2 from the germline V gene are WNHNN and SYGVQD (reference sequence).

The genes are TRBV6-1 and TRBJ2-2, with D maybe TRBD1 (6 bases). V was trimmed by 3 bases and J by 5 bases, leaving 13 bases between them. The CDR3 is 15 residues long. Germline CDR1 reads MNHNS; CDR2 reads SASEGT. This chain's CDR3 is CASSDWAGETGELFF. CDR3 in DNA: TGTGCCAGCAGTGATTGGGCAGGGGAGACCGGGGAGCTGTTTTTT.

Comments on this clonotype: Germline and junction disagree at one end, which may indicate a read error. The chain combines TRBV19 with TRBJ2-3, with 11 nucleotides matching TRBD1. Per germline, CDR1 LNHDA and CDR2 SQIVND (reference sequence). The CDR3 has 12 amino acids. CDR3 sequence: CASSIRDRGLHF. The CDR3 DNA reads as TGTGCCAGTAGTATCCGGGACAGGGGGTTGCATTTT.

This clonotype was seen a few times. CDR3 sequence (DNA): TGTGCCAGCAGCCAGACTAGTACCCAAGATACGCAGTATTTT. Protein sequence: CASSQTSTQDTQYF. The V gene is TRBV7-2, the J gene TRBJ2-3; possibly TRBD2 for D (6 bases). V gave up 5 bases and J gave up 5 bases, with 14 bases separating them. The CDR3 is 14 amino acids. From germline, CDR1 is SGHTA and CDR2 FQGNSA.